This entry lists 9 T cell receptor beta chains sequenced from one sample in a study of T cell repertoires in cytomegalovirus infection (dated by TCRdb to between 2018 and 2020). No antigen is known for these receptors. Reads for this sample came from an Illumina HiSeq 1500. TCRdb itself trimmed the public reads at Q25 with fastp, ran MiXCR and retained productive beta chains. Under each unique CDR3 protein, matching rows form one entry showing the most common genes and DNA. Present in this sample are just over 450,000 distinct CDR3 sequences, more than 40% of which were seen just once. Of the sample, roughly two fifths is held by the ten largest clones. The sample's treatment or condition label, decoded: in vitro stimulation with specific CMV peptide epitopes to enrich CMV-specific T cells. This specimen consisted of cultured PBMCs, obtained from culture after CMV antigen stimulation. The receptors were sampled from a human donor in good health (CMV status not recorded). Some clones in this sample may be carry-over from other donors' samples.

V usage is TRBV2 and J usage is TRBJ2-2; D gene uncertain. Germline V gives CDR1 SNHLY, CDR2 FYNNEI. The V and J ends lost 6 bases and 7 bases respectively, with 12 bases between them. The CDR3 extends over 13 amino acids. The CDR3 sequence: CASSPTPNGELFF. CDR3 in DNA: TGTGCCAGCAGCCCCACCCCGAACGGGGAGCTGTTTTTT.

The J gene is TRBJ2-1, the V gene TRBV2; D remains unclear. V was shortened by 0 bases and J by 13 bases, with 13 bases between the two germline ends. This CDR3 has 13 amino acids. Looked up from germline, CDR1 is SNHLY and CDR2 is FYNNEI. The CDR3 DNA is TGTGCCAGCAGTGAAGCGCCCCGGAGCGAACAGTTCTTC. This gives the protein CASSEAPRSEQFF.

In its sample, this clonotype was seen a few times. The V and J genes are TRBV7-6 and TRBJ1-5; D is possibly TRBD1 (5 bases). The V gene's germline CDR1 is SGHVS and CDR2 FNYEAQ. V was cut by 1 base and J by 5 bases, with 12 bases left in between. The CDR3 extends over 15 amino acids. In nucleotides, the CDR3 is TGTGCCAGCAGCTTAGGAGACAGATCCTATCAGCCCCAGCATTTT. It codes for CASSLGDRSYQPQHF.

V usage is TRBV19 and J usage is TRBJ1-5, with D possibly being TRBD1 (5 bases). Trimming shortened V by 3 bases and J by 4 bases, and 10 bases separated the two germline ends. The length of the CDR3 is 14 residues. The germline CDR1 and CDR2 sequences are LNHDA and SQIVND (reference sequence). The CDR3 nucleotides read TGTGCCAGTAGTATGACAGCATTAAATCAGCCCCAGCATTTT. Translation: CASSMTALNQPQHF.

This sequence joins TRBV19 and TRBJ1-4; D is unclear. The length of the CDR3 is 17 residues. Germline CDR1 reads LNHDA; CDR2 reads SQIVND (reference sequence). Trimming stripped 4 bases from V and 0 bases from J, with 15 bases between. CDR3 coding DNA: TGTGCCAGTAGTAGCAAGCCTAAATTTGCAACTAATGAAAAACTGTTTTTT. It is translated as CASSSKPKFATNEKLFF.

This clonotype appeared a few times. This sequence joins TRBV5-6 and TRBJ2-3; the match to TRBD2 covers 9 bases. V dropped 4 bases and J dropped 5; count of bases not matched to a gene: 11. Germline CDR1 reads SGHDT; CDR2 reads YYEEEE. The length of the CDR3 is 16 residues. CDR3 sequence reads: CASSPHLAGVGDTQYF. In DNA, the CDR3 is TGTGCCAGCAGCCCACATTTAGCGGGAGTGGGAGATACGCAGTATTTT.

The chain joins TRBV7-6 to TRBJ1-6; D perhaps matches TRBD1 (5 bases). This CDR3 contains 14 residues. Germline V gene sequence: CDR1 SGHVS, CDR2 FNYEAQ. V was shortened by 1 base and J by 10 bases, with 11 bases between the two germline ends. The CDR3 region is CASSLGPGPSPLHF. CDR3 in DNA: TGTGCCAGCAGCTTAGGTCCAGGGCCGTCACCCCTCCACTTT.

This clonotype has only a few counts. The chain recombines TRBV25-1 with TRBJ1-6; tentatively, D is TRBD1 (6 bases). CDR3 length: 18 residues. V dropped 3 bases and J dropped 0 bases, with 15 bases sitting between them. From germline, CDR1 is MGHDK and CDR2 SYGVNS. CDR3 coding DNA: TGTGCCAGCAGTGAGACAGGAAAACAGAGCTCCTATAATTCACCCCTCCACTTT. Protein: CASSETGKQSSYNSPLHF.

Only a few counts were recorded for this clonotype. The V and J genes are TRBV7-2 and TRBJ1-1; D is unresolved. The CDR3 loop spans 15 amino acids. Germline CDR1 SGHTA, CDR2 FQGNSA. The V and J ends lost 2 bases and 1 base respectively, with 11 bases between them. The CDR3 region has the DNA TGTGCCAGCAGCTTAAGCAGGACCACGAACACTGAAGCTTTCTTT. Its protein is CASSLSRTTNTEAFF.